Following are 24 T cell receptor beta chains from one sample sequenced in a study of shared clonotypes between healthy human individuals. Here immunoSEQ multiplex PCR was the method, and the copy in TCRdb shows in-frame clones only, minus some. The table has around 1.4 million clones, 98% to 99% seen once. Sequencing input: naive CD4+ T cells sorted from blood. Sample subset: CD45RA+ positively selected. These receptors were obtained from a man aged 25 to 40 in good health.

The J gene is TRBJ2-2, the V gene TRBV15; D unclear. V lost 2 bases and J lost 5, with 12 bases in between. The length of the CDR3 is 15 residues. Germline CDR1 LNHNV, CDR2 YYDKDF (reference sequence). The CDR3 reads CATSRSVLETGELFF. CDR3 sequence (DNA): TGTGCCACCAGCAGATCGGTACTCGAGACCGGGGAGCTGTTTTTT. Drawing the rest from reference TRBV15 and TRBJ2-2, the complete variable domain is DAMVIQNPRYQVTQFGKPVTLSCSQTLNHNVMYWYQQKSSQAPKLLFHYYDKDFNNEADTPDNFQSRRPNTSFCFLDIRSPGLGDTAMYLCATSRSVLETGELFFGEGSRLTVL.

CDR3 nucleotide sequence: TGTGCCTGGAGTGGGACCGCTGGAAACACCATATATTTT. Its translation is CAWSGTAGNTIYF. The rearrangement links TRBV30 to TRBJ1-3; no clear D. Germline CDR1 and CDR2: GTSNPN and SVGIG (reference sequence). This CDR3 spans 13 amino acids. V lost 1 base and J lost 2, with 6 bases in between.

The genes are TRBV6-1 and TRBJ1-3; possible D gene TRBD1, 5 bases. Germline V lookup: CDR1 MNHNS, CDR2 SASEGT. This CDR3 is built from 14 residues. Trimming took off 10 bases at V and 5 bases at J, with 18 bases between the two ends. The CDR3 nucleotides read TGTGCCACCGCCCCCGGGACTCCTAGAAACACCATATATTTT. Its translation: CATAPGTPRNTIYF.

The CDR3 sequence: CASSFASGSGGEQYF. In DNA, the CDR3 is TGCGCCAGCAGCTTTGCTAGCGGGAGCGGGGGCGAGCAGTACTTC. V gene TRBV5-1 combines with J gene TRBJ2-7, with 10 bases aligning to TRBD2. The CDR3 is 15 residues long. CDR1 SGHRS and CDR2 YFSETQ come from the germline V gene. V was clipped by 2 bases and J by 6 bases; unmatched bases: 8.

As concerns this clone: One end of the junction does not line up with germline, which may come from a read error. CDR3 DNA: TGTGCCAGCATGGAGGACTCCAACGAGCAGTACTTC. Translation: CASMEDSNEQYF. The V gene is TRBV2, the J gene TRBJ2-7; D is perhaps TRBD2 (5 bases). Germline lookup yields CDR1 SNHLY and CDR2 FYNNEI. This CDR3 has 12 amino acids. Full variable domain (rest looked up from reference TRBV2 and TRBJ2-7): EPEVTQTPSHQVTQMGQEVILRCVPISNHLYFYWYRQILGQKVEFLVSFYNNEISEKSEIFDDQFSVERPDGSNFTLKIRSTKLEDSAMYFCASMEDSNEQYFGPGTRLTVT.

To note about this clone: Other nucleotide sequences from this sample produce the same CDR3. V and J are TRBV28 and TRBJ1-2; D is unclear. The germline V and J ends were trimmed by 5 bases and 0 bases, with 1 base remaining between them. CDR1 and CDR2 (germline): MDHEN, SYDVKM. The CDR3 totals 11 residues. As DNA, the CDR3 is TGTGCCAGCAGTCCTAACTATGGCTACACCTTC. Protein sequence: CASSPNYGYTF.

The rearrangement joins TRBV11-2 to TRBJ2-1; 10 positions agree with TRBD1. Trimming at V came to 5 bases and at J to 2 bases, leaving 3 bases not matched to a gene. The CDR3 totals 15 residues. Germline CDR1 and CDR2: SGHAT and FQNNGV. CDR3 DNA sequence: TGTGCCAGCAGCCGCGGACAGGGGGCCTACAATGAGCAGTTCTTC. Protein product: CASSRGQGAYNEQFF.

V is TRBV7-2 and J is TRBJ1-2, with TRBD1 matching over 7 bases. Germline V gene data show CDR1 as SGHTA and CDR2 as FQGNSA. The CDR3 covers 15 residues. V shed 6 bases, J shed 7 bases, and the junction held 14 bases outside the gene matches. This CDR3 is CASRLAFDRVAGYTF. The CDR3 bases are TGTGCCAGCAGACTAGCATTCGACAGGGTTGCTGGCTACACCTTC.

This chain joins TRBV7-9 and TRBJ1-1; D is uncertain. V lost 5 bases to trimming and J lost 1 base, with 14 bases between them. Germline V gene data show CDR1 as SEHNR and CDR2 as FQNEAQ (reference sequence). The CDR3 is 15 amino acids. CDR3 loop: CASSPSRASNTEAFF. CDR3 nucleotide sequence: TGTGCCAGCAGCCCCTCCCGGGCCTCGAACACTGAAGCTTTCTTT.

V is TRBV27 and J is TRBJ1-5; D call uncertain. Trimming left V 2 bases short and J 7 bases short, with 12 bases between. CDR1 is MNHEY, CDR2 SMNVEV, per germline (reference sequence). This CDR3 has 14 amino acids. CDR3 DNA: TGTGCCAGCAGTTTAATAGGCCTCGGGCAGCCCCAGCATTTT. It yields the protein CASSLIGLGQPQHF.

This clone was detected only once. The J gene is TRBJ2-3, the V gene TRBV5-1, with TRBD1 identical over 8 bases. The CDR3 runs to 14 residues. Unmatched junction bases numbered 2, after V lost 4 bases and J lost 1 base. The V gene's germline CDR1 is SGHRS and CDR2 YFSETQ. The CDR3, as DNA: TGCGCCAGCAGCCAGGACAGGGGCACAGATACGCAGTATTTT. As protein: CASSQDRGTDTQYF. The complete variable domain, with remaining parts taken from reference TRBV5-1 and TRBJ2-3, reads KAGVTQTPRYLIKTRGQQVTLSCSPISGHRSVSWYQQTPGQGLQFLFEYFSETQRNKGNFPGRFSGRQFSNSRSEMNVSTLELGDSALYLCASSQDRGTDTQYFGPGTRLTVL.

J is TRBJ2-1 and V is TRBV5-7, with D perhaps being TRBD1 or TRBD2 (6 bases each). TRBV5-7 is identified as an open reading frame with a role that is uncertain. Trimming cost V 0 bases and J 3 bases, with 13 bases left between them. The CDR3 extends over 16 amino acids. The CDR3 sequence: CASSLEGGSHYNEQFF. The CDR3, as DNA: TGTGCCAGCAGCTTGGAGGGGGGCTCCCACTACAATGAGCAGTTCTTC.

CDR3 coding DNA: TGTGCCAGCGGGCGCGGGGTCGGGGGCTACACCTTC. Protein sequence: CASGRGVGGYTF. V usage is TRBV5-4 and J usage is TRBJ1-2; D uncertain. CDR3 length equals 12 residues. Germline values: CDR1 SGHNT, CDR2 YYREEE (reference sequence). Trimming shortened V by 7 bases and J by 8 bases, and 15 bases separated the two germline ends.

Concerning this clone itself: Distinct nucleotide sequences in the sample also encode this CDR3. The genes are TRBV7-2 and TRBJ1-1; D may be TRBD1 (5 bases). In germline, CDR1 is SGHTA, CDR2 FQGNSA. The CDR3 totals 14 residues. V was clipped by 1 base and J by 4 bases, with 10 bases between them. For the CDR3, the DNA is TGTGCCAGCAGCTTAGTCCAGGGTACCACTGAAGCTTTCTTT. It specifies CASSLVQGTTEAFF.

This clone was seen once. This rearrangement joins TRBV18 to TRBJ2-3; weak D call: TRBD2 (5 bases). The CDR3 extends over 17 amino acids. Germline V CDR1 and CDR2: KGHSH, LQKENI. The germline V and J ends were trimmed by 6 bases and 2 bases, with 21 bases remaining between them. The CDR3 DNA reads as TGTGCCAGCTCTCAAACCCTAAGCGGCGCCTCCACAGATACGCAGTATTTT. Translated: CASSQTLSGASTDTQYF.

The chain combines TRBV5-6 with TRBJ1-2; D not resolved. The ends were cut back, 4 bases at V and 5 bases at J, with 12 bases in the middle. Germline-derived CDR1 and CDR2 are SGHDT and YYEEEE. The CDR3 totals 13 residues. The CDR3 sequence: CASSLGGQYGYTF. The CDR3 bases are TGTGCCAGCAGCCTGGGCGGGCAGTATGGCTACACCTTC.

This rearrangement joins TRBV7-2 to TRBJ2-2, with TRBD2 identical over 9 bases. The CDR3 totals 19 residues. Losses at the gene ends were 3 bases for V and 1 base for J; bases not matched to a gene: 12. CDR1 and CDR2 (germline): SGHTA, FQGNSA. The CDR3 loop reads CASSFYLAGPLRNTGELFF. The CDR3, as DNA: TGTGCCAGCAGCTTTTATCTAGCGGGGCCTCTCCGGAACACCGGGGAGCTGTTTTTT.

This clone has a single count. The chain combines TRBV7-9 with TRBJ1-2, with unresolved D. Looked up from germline, CDR1 is SEHNR and CDR2 is FQNEAQ (reference sequence). The CDR3 spans 14 residues. Trimming left V 3 bases short and J 5 bases short, with 13 bases between. The CDR3 bases are TGTGCCAGCAGCTTTTCCTCCCGGAATTATGGCTACACCTTC. Its protein is CASSFSSRNYGYTF.

This clone was recorded only once. V is TRBV9 and J is TRBJ2-3; no clear D gene. The CDR3 is made up of 15 amino acids. Germline CDR1 SGDLS, CDR2 YYNGEE. V dropped 1 base and J dropped 2 bases, with 11 bases sitting between them. The CDR3 coding sequence is TGTGCCAGCAGCGTATTTGACGTCTCCACAGATACGCAGTATTTT. The encoded protein is CASSVFDVSTDTQYF.

The chain combines TRBV6-6 with TRBJ2-7, with a tentative D call TRBD2 (5 bases). The V gene's germline CDR1 is MNHNY and CDR2 SVGAGI (reference sequence). Trimming removed 7 bases at V and 4 bases at J, with 14 bases between. This CDR3 is 13 amino acids long. CDR3 residues: CASIGDWRYEQYF. Written as DNA, the CDR3 is TGTGCCAGCATCGGGGATTGGCGATACGAGCAGTACTTC.

The chain recombines TRBV4-1 with TRBJ2-3; 8 nucleotides line up with TRBD1. This CDR3 is built from 15 residues. V dropped 2 bases and J dropped 4; count of bases not matched to a gene: 5. Germline assignment: CDR1 MGHRA and CDR2 YSYEKL. CDR3 sequence: CASSQPGQGSDTQYF. CDR3 nucleotides: TGCGCCAGCAGCCAACCAGGACAGGGTTCAGATACGCAGTATTTT.

This chain's CDR3 is CASSLSGLAGDTQYF. The DNA for the CDR3 is TGTGCCAGCAGCTTGAGCGGACTAGCGGGAGATACGCAGTATTTT. The chain uses TRBV5-6 and TRBJ2-3, with 11 bases that match TRBD2. This CDR3 is 15 amino acids long. Trimming removed 1 base from V and 5 bases from J; junction bases left unmatched: 3. The germline gives CDR1 SGHDT, CDR2 YYEEEE.

In nucleotides, the CDR3 is TGTGCCAGCAGCCTGGGACGGCAAATGGGAAAACTGTTTTTT. It is translated as CASSLGRQMGKLFF. The J gene is TRBJ1-4, the V gene TRBV5-6; D is perhaps TRBD1 (5 bases). Germline CDR1 reads SGHDT; CDR2 reads YYEEEE. V was trimmed by 4 bases and J by 10 bases, leaving 17 bases between them. This CDR3 is 14 amino acids long.

The rearrangement joins TRBV2 to TRBJ1-3; 7 nucleotides match TRBD1. Germline CDR1 reads SNHLY; CDR2 reads FYNNEI. V shed 4 bases and J 5 bases; nucleotides not matched to a gene: 2. This CDR3 spans 13 amino acids. As DNA, the CDR3 is TGTGCCAGCAGTGGGACAGGTCGAAACACCATATATTTT. Its protein product is CASSGTGRNTIYF.